The T cell receptor (beta chain) described here comes from a study of blood T cell repertoires in COVID-19. Study summary: The samples span acute and convalescent COVID-19 from the United States, Italy and Spain. Sources were T cells, B-cell-depleted T cells, or PBMCs; the material itself was cDNA or gDNA.

Per the original data handling: From reference gene primer amplification, estimates of nucleated cell counts were derived. Sequencing used immunoSEQ multiplex PCR; TCRdb keeps in-frame clones, though not all of them. That table gives V, J and clone size, and the DNA gave D and trimming. The sample holds 370,000 or so clones, over 65% seen once. The V end was cut by 2 bases, the J end by 2 bases, with 12 bases between. The CDR3 is made up of 16 amino acids. Germline V gives CDR1 MDHEN, CDR2 SYDVKM. Sequencing used peripheral blood. This TCR derives from a human donor with acute or convalescent COVID-19. The donor label of this sample is uncertain. This rearrangement joins TRBV28 to TRBJ2-2, with D hard to call. CDR3 residues: CASSLSGSGNTGELFF. CDR3 DNA: TGTGCCAGCAGTTTAAGTGGCTCGGGTAACACCGGGGAGCTGTTTTTT.